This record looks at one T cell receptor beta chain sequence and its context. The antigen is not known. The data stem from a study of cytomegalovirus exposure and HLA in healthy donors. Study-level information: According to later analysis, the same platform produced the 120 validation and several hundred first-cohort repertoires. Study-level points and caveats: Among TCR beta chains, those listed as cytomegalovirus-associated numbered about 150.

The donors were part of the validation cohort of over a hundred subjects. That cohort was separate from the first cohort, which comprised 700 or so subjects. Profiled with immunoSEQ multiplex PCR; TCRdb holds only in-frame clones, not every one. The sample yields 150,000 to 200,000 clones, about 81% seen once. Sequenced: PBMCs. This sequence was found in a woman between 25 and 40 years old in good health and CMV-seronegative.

The CDR3 spells CASRPNGGNTIYF. The CDR3 nucleotides are TGTGCCAGCAGACCTAACGGTGGAAACACCATATATTTT. The J gene is TRBJ1-3, the V gene TRBV27; D gene unclear. The germline V gene has CDR1 MNHEY and CDR2 SMNVEV (reference sequence). The V end lost 6 bases, the J end lost 3 bases, and 9 bases lay between the germline ends. The CDR3 has 13 residues.